The clone carrying this T cell receptor (beta chain) was detected many times. None of the included patients had other autoimmune diseases, uncontrolled infections, pregnancy or lactation, as these led to exclusion. Scientists amplified the TCR beta CDR3 regions from RNA transcripts. The workflow started with a first-round RT-PCR run with HTBI primers and then moved on to a second-round multiplex PCR. TCRdb re-called the multiplex PCR reads with MiXCR, one entry per CDR3 protein. The repertoire has roughly 300,000 distinct CDR3 sequences, about a sixth of them found once; the top ten carry approximately 13%. Germline-derived CDR1 and CDR2 are SGHAT and FQNNGV. The CDR3 consists of 15 residues. V was trimmed by 5 bases and J by 1 base, leaving 15 bases between them. This sample stems from a study of Graves' ophthalmopathy and Graves' hyperthyroidism.

The sequenced sample consisted of peripheral blood. The receptor was derived from an adult man with Graves' ophthalmopathy. The genes are TRBV11-2 and TRBJ2-7; the D is unclear. CDR3 protein: CASSVSSALSYEQYF. CDR3 nucleotide sequence: TGTGCCAGCAGCGTTAGCTCGGCACTATCCTACGAGCAGTACTTC.